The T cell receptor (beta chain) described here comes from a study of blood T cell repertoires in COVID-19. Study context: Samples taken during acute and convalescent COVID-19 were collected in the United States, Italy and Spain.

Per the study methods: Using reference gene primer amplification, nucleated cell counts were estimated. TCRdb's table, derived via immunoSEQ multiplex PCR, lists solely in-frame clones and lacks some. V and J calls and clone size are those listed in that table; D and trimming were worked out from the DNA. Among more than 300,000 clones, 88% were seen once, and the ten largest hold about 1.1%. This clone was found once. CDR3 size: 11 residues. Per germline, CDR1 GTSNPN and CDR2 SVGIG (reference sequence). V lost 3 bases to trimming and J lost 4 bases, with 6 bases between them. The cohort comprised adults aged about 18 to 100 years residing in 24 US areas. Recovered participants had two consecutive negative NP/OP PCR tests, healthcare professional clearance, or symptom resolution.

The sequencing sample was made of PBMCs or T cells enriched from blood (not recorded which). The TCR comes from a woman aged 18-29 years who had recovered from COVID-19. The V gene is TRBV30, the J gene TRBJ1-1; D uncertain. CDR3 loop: CAWSFFTEAFF. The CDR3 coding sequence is TGTGCCTGGAGCTTCTTCACTGAAGCTTTCTTT.